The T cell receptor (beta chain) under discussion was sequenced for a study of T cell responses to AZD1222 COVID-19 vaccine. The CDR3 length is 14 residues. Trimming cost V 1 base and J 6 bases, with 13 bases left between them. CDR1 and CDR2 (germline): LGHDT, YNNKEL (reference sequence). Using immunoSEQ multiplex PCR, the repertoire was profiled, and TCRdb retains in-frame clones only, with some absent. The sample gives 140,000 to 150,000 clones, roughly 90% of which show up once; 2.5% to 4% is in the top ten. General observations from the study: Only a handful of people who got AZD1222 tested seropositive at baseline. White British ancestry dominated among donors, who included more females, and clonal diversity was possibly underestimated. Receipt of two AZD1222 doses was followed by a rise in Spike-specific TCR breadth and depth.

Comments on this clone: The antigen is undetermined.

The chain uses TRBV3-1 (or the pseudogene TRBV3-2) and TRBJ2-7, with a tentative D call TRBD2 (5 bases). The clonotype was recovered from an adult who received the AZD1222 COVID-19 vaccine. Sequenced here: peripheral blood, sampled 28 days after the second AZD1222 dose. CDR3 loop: CASSQVSGSLEQYF. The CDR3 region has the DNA TGTGCCAGCAGCCAAGTCAGCGGCAGCCTCGAGCAGTACTTC.